This TCR beta chain was sequenced for a study of blood T cell repertoires in COVID-19. Libraries were prepared by immunoSEQ multiplex PCR; TCRdb keeps only in-frame clonotypes and omits some of them. This sample carries over 250,000 clones, approximately 91% of them seen once, and the ten largest clones take around 12%. Germline-derived CDR1 and CDR2 are ENHRY and SYGVKD. Trimming at V came to 10 bases and at J to 3 bases, leaving 8 bases not matched to a gene. The CDR3 has 14 amino acids. Input material: peripheral blood. This TCR came from a woman in her sixties or seventies with acute or convalescent COVID-19. The chain is built from TRBV10-3 and TRBJ1-2; TRBD1 matches at 10 bases. This chain's CDR3 is CATTTGGDHYGYTF. In DNA, the CDR3 is TGTGCCACCACGACAGGGGGCGATCACTATGGCTACACCTTC.